The TCR beta chain described here comes from a study of T-cell memory formation after mild COVID-19. The V end was cut by 3 bases, the J end by 6 bases, with 15 bases between. Germline loops: CDR1 ENHRY, CDR2 SYGVKD. This CDR3 has 14 amino acids. Each CDR3 protein is one row after TCRdb ran MiXCR on the 5' RACE reads. Seen here are under 450,000 distinct CDR3 sequences, less than 25% observed once, and the top ten hold around 13%. This receptor was identified in an adult woman who had mild COVID-19 (a few samples of this study predate the infection). Cell type and time point are not known. The sample comprised PBMCs or a T cell subset sorted from them (not recorded which). The V and J genes are TRBV10-3 and TRBJ2-7; TRBD1 or TRBD2 may be the D gene (5 bases each). In nucleotides, the CDR3 is TGTGCCATCAGTGACACTAAGGGACGGATCGAGCAGTACTTC. Protein product: CAISDTKGRIEQYF.